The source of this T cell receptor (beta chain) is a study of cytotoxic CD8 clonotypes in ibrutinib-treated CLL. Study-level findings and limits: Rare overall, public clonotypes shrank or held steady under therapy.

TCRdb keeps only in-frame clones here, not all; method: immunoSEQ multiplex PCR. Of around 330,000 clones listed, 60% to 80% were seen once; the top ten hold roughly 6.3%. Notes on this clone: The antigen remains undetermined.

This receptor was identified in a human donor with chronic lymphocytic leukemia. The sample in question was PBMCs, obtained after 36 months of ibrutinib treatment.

DNA of the CDR3: TGTGCCAGCTCACAACAGACTTATAGCAATCAGCCCCAGCATTTT. Translated, it gives CASSQQTYSNQPQHF. V gene TRBV18 combines with J gene TRBJ1-5, with D hard to call. V gave up 4 bases and J gave up 0 bases, with 10 bases separating them. In germline, CDR1 is KGHSH, CDR2 LQKENI. CDR3 length: 15 residues.